This T cell receptor (beta chain) came from a study of T cells in Graves' hyperthyroidism and ophthalmopathy. TCR beta CDR3 regions were amplified from RNA transcripts. When the TCR CDR3 underwent first-round RT-PCR, the HTBI primer set was used. TCRdb recomputed calls from the multiplex PCR reads with MiXCR, one row per CDR3 protein. The repertoire holds about 380,000 distinct CDR3 sequences, with about 15% as singletons. The CDR3 has 13 residues. Germline V gives CDR1 MGHRA, CDR2 YSYEKL. This clonotype was observed many times. A read error may account for a junction end that differs from germline. This chain uses TRBV4-1 with TRBJ2-5, with D maybe TRBD2 (5 bases). Sequenced sample: blood. The TCR comes from a woman aged 55-70 years with Graves' hyperthyroidism. CDR3: CASSQGLQETQYF. CDR3 in DNA: TGTGCCAGCAGCCAAGGACTCCAAGAGACCCAGTACTTC.